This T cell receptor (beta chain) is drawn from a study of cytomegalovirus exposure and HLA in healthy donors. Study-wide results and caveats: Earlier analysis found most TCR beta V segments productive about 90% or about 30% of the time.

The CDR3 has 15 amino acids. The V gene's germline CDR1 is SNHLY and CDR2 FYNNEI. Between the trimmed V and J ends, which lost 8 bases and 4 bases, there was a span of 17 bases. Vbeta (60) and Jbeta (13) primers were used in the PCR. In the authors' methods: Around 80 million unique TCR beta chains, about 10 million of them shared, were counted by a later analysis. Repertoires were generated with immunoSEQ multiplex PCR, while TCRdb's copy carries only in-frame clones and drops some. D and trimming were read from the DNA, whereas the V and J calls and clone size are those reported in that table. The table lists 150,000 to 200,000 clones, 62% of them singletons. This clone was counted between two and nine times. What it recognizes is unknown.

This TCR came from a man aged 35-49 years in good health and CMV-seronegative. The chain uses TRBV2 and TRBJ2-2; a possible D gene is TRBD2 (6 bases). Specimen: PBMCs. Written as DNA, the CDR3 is TGTGCCAGCCGACCGGGAGTGGCGGTCACCGGGGAGCTGTTTTTT. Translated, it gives CASRPGVAVTGELFF.